This T cell receptor beta chain originates from a study of CD8+CD57+ T cells in acquired aplastic anemia. Background on the study: DNA recovered from sorted CD4+ and CD8+ cells had a mean of approximately 3 ug.

Regarding the study as a whole: Significance was not reached for CD8+ Simpson's diversity between patients and controls. A set of some 28 CD8+ CDR3 sequences was shared between patients and controls, and these sequences appeared highly expressed in patients.

This CDR3 has 13 amino acids. There are many counts of this clonotype. Its specificity is unknown. One junction end disagrees with the germline gene, perhaps due to a read error. The TCR beta profiling, which covered VDJ combination and CDR3 sequence, was carried out using genomic DNA as the template. TCRdb reprocessed the reads with MiXCR, giving one entry per CDR3 protein. Of approximately 200,000 distinct CDR3 sequences in the sample, 55% to 70% were seen once. Material for sequencing was sorted CD4+, CD8+, or CD8+CD57+ T cells (not recorded which) from PBMCs. The chain joins TRBV12-3 or TRBV12-4 to TRBJ1-1; D uncertain. This receptor was obtained from a human donor with severe aplastic anemia or a healthy control (not recorded which). The CDR3 protein is CASSLGGSTEAFF. The CDR3, as DNA: TGTGCCAGCAGCTTAGGTGGGAGCACTGAAGCTTTCTTT.